The sequence of this T cell receptor beta chain was determined in a study of blood T cell repertoires in COVID-19. The CDR3 contains 15 residues. With V trimmed by 2 bases and J by 7 bases, 9 bases remained unmatched. CDR1 SGHNT and CDR2 YYREEE come from the germline V gene (reference sequence). This clone was detected only a few times. This table comes from immunoSEQ multiplex PCR, and its TCRdb copy is limited to in-frame clones, with some not included. The data hold about 360,000 clones, with approximately 86% observed a single time. This receptor was taken from a woman aged 55-75 years with COVID-19, enrolled during active disease. Sequenced: peripheral blood. J is TRBJ2-5 and V is TRBV5-4; 9 bases are a match to TRBD1. The CDR3 here is CASSFGQGRGGTQYF. The CDR3 DNA reads as TGTGCCAGCAGCTTTGGACAGGGGAGAGGCGGGACCCAGTACTTC.